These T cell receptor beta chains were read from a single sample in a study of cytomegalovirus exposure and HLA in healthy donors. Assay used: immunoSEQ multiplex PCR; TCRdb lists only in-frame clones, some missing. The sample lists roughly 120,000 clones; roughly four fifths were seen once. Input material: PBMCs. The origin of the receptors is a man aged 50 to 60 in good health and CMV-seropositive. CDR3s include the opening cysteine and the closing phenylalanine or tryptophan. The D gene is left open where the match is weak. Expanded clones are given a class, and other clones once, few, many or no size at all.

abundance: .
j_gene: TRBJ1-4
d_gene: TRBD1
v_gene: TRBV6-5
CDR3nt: TGTGCCAGCAGATTACTTTCAGGGGGGAATGAAAAACTGTTTTTT
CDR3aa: CASRLLSGGNEKLFF

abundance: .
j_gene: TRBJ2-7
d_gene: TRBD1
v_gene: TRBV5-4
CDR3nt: TGTGCCAGCAGCATTGGTCCCGCGACAGGGGGCCAAAAGAAGTACTTC
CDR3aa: CASSIGPATGGQKKYF

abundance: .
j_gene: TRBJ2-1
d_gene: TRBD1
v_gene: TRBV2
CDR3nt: TGTGCCAGTCGGACAGGGTCCGGGGAGCAGTTCTTC
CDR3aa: CASRTGSGEQFF

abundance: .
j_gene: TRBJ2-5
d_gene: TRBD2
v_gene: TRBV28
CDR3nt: TGTGCCAGCAGTTTAAGGGCTAGCGGGATTGGTGAGACCCAGTACTTC
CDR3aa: CASSLRASGIGETQYF

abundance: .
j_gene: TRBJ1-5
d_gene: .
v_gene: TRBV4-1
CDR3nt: TGCGCCAGCAGCCACTTGCAAGAGGGTCAGCCCCAGCATTTT
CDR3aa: CASSHLQEGQPQHF

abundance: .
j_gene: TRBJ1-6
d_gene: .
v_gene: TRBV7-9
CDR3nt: TGTGCCAGCAGCTTAGCGGGGGCGGAATCACCCCTCCACTTT
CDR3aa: CASSLAGAESPLHF

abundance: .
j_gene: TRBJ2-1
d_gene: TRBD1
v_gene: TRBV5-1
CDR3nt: TGCGCCAGCAGCTTGCCGACAGGGCCCACGGGTGAGCAGTTCTTC
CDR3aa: CASSLPTGPTGEQFF

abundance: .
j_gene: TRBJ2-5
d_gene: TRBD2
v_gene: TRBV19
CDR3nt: TGTGCCAGTAGTATAAGGGGACTAGCGGGGGCCCCCCAAAGGGAGACCCAGTACTTC
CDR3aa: CASSIRGLAGAPQRETQYF

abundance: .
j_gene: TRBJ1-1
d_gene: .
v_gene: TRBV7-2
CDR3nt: TGTGCCAGCAGCTTGTTGGGAGGGTTGATAAGGAACACTGAAGCTTTCTTT
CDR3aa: CASSLLGGLIRNTEAFF

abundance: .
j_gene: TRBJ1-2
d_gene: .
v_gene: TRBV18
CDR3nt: TGTGCCAGCTCACCGGTTGACACGTCTAACTATGGCTACACCTTC
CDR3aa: CASSPVDTSNYGYTF

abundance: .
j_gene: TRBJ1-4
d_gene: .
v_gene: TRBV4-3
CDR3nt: TGCGCCAGCAGCCAAGGGCAGGGTAGTGAAAAACTGTTTTTT
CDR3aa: CASSQGQGSEKLFF

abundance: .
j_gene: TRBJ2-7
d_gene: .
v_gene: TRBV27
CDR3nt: TGTGCCAGCAGTTTAACCCAGGGGGGATCCTACGAGCAGTACTTC
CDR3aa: CASSLTQGGSYEQYF

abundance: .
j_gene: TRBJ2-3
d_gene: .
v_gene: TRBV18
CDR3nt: TGTGCCAGCTCCCCCGCGGAGAGCGATACGCAGTATTTT
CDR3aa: CASSPAESDTQYF

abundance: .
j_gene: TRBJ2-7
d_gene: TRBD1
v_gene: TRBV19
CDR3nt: TGTGCCAGTAGTCCCTCACAGGGGGCTGGGGAGCAGTACTTC
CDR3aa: CASSPSQGAGEQYF

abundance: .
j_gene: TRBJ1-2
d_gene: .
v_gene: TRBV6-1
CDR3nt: TGTGCCAGCAGTCTAGCTAACTATGGCTACACCTTC
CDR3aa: CASSLANYGYTF

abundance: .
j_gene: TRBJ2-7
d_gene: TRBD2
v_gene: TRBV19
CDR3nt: TGTGCCAGTAGTATTAGCGGGGGGCCCTACGAGCAGTACTTC
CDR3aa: CASSISGGPYEQYF

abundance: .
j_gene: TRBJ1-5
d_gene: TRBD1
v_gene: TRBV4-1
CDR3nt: TGCGCCAGCAGCCAATCTGAGGGGGCGAGCAATCAGCCCCAGCATTTT
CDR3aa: CASSQSEGASNQPQHF

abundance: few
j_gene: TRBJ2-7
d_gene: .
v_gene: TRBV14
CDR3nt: TGTGCCAGCAGCCAAGATATGCAGGCCCCCTACGAGCAGTACTTC
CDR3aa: CASSQDMQAPYEQYF

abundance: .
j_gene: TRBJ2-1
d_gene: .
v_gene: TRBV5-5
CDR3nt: TGTGCCAGCAGCTTGGAACTAGTGATAGCCTACAATGAGCAGTTCTTC
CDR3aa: CASSLELVIAYNEQFF

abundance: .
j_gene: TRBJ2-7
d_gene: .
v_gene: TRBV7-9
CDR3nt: TGTGCCAGCACCTCAGGGGTCGGAGAGCAGTACTTC
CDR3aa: CASTSGVGEQYF

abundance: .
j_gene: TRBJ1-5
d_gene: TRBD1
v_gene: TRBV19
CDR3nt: TGTGCCAGTAGTGAACAGGGGGCAGGCCAGCCCCAGCATTTT
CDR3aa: CASSEQGAGQPQHF

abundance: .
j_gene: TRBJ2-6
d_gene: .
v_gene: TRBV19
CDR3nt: TGTGCCAGTAGTTCGCAGGGGTGGGTCGGCGGGGCCAACGTCCTGACTTTC
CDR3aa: CASSSQGWVGGANVLTF

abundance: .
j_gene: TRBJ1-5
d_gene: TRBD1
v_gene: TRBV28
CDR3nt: TGTGCCAGCAGCGACCAGGGGGCGGCTAGTCAGCCCCAGCATTTT
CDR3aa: CASSDQGAASQPQHF

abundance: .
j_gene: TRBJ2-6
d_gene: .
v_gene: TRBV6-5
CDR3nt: TGTGCCAGCACAGGGCGTTGGTCTGGGGCCAACGTCCTGACTTTC
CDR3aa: CASTGRWSGANVLTF

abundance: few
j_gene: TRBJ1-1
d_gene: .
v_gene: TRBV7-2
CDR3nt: TGTGCCAGCAGCTTAGGGAGGACTGAAGCTTTCTTT
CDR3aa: CASSLGRTEAFF

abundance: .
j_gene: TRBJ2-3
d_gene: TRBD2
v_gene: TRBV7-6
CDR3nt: TGTGCCAGCAGCGTACGACTAGCGGGGGGTGGCACAGATACGCAGTATTTT
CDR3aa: CASSVRLAGGGTDTQYF

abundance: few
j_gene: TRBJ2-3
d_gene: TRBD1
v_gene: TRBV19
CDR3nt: TGTGCCAGTAGTCCGCCGAGACAGGGGCCCCGCACAGATACGCAGTATTTT
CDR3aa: CASSPPRQGPRTDTQYF

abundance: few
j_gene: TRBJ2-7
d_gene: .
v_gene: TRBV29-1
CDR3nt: TGCAGCGTTGGAACCGGGGACACCCTCTACGAGCAGTACTTC
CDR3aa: CSVGTGDTLYEQYF

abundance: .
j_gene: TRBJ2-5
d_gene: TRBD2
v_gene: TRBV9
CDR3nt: TGTGCCAGCAGCGCGGGGACTAGCGGGGGTGTTGAAGAGACCCAGTACTTC
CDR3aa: CASSAGTSGGVEETQYF

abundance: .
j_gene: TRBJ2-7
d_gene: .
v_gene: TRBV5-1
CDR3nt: TGCGCCAGCAGCTTGGAGACAGTCTACGAGCAGTACTTC
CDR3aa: CASSLETVYEQYF

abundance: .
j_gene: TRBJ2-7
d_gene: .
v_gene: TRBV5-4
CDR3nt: TGTGCCAGCAGCTTCGACAGGAGCTCCTACGAGCAGTACTTC
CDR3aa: CASSFDRSSYEQYF

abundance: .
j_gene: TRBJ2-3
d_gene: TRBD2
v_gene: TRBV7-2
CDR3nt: TGTGCCAGCAGCTCCGCCGGGACTAGCGGGACAGATACGCAGTATTTT
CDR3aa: CASSSAGTSGTDTQYF

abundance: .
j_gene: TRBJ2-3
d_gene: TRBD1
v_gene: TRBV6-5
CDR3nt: TGTGCCAGCACCCCTCCGGGACAGAGCACAGATACGCAGTATTTT
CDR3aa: CASTPPGQSTDTQYF

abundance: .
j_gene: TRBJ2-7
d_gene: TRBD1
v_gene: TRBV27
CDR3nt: TGTGCCAGCGTTGGGGCCATCGGGACAGGGGTTTACGAGCAGTACTTC
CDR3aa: CASVGAIGTGVYEQYF

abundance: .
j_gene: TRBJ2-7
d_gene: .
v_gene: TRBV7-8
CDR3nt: TGTGCCAGCAGCTTACGTCCCGGAACGGGAGTGGTAACCCACGAGCAGTACTTC
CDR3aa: CASSLRPGTGVVTHEQYF

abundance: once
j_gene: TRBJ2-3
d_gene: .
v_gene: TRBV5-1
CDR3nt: TGCGCCAGCAGCTTTACTGCCCGCGCAGATACGCAGTATTTT
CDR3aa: CASSFTARADTQYF

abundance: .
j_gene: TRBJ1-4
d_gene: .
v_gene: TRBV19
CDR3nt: TGTGCCAGTAGTATAGGATGGCGGAATGAAAAACTGTTTTTT
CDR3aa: CASSIGWRNEKLFF

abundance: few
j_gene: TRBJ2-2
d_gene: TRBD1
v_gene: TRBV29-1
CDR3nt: TGCAGCGGGACAGGGGGCGGGGGGGTGACCGGGGAGCTGTTTTTT
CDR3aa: CSGTGGGGVTGELFF

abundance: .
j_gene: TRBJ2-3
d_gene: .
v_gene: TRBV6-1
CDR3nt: TGTGCCAGCAGTGTTGGGCCTAGCGGCACAGATACGCAGTATTTT
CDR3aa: CASSVGPSGTDTQYF

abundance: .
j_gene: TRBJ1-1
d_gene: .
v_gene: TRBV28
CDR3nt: TGTGCCAGCAGTCAGCGGACGGGATCTTTCTTT
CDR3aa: CASSQRTGSFF

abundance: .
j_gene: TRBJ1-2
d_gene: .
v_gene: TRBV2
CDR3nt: TGTGCCAGCAGTACAGGTGGCGGCTACACCTTC
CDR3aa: CASSTGGGYTF

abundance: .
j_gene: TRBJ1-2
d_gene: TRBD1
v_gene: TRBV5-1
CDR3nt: TGCGCCAGCAGCTTCTCGTCGACAGGGGCGGGTAACTATGGCTACACCTTC
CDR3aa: CASSFSSTGAGNYGYTF

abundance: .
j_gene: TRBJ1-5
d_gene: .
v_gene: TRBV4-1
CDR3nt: TGCGCCAGCAGCCAAGATGACGGGGGGAATTTTCAGCCCCAGCATTTT
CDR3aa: CASSQDDGGNFQPQHF

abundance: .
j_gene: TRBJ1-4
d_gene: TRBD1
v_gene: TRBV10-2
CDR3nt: TGCGCCAGCAGTACGACAGGGCCAATTGAAAAACTGTTTTTT
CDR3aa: CASSTTGPIEKLFF

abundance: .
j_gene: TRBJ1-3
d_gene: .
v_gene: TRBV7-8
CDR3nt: TGTGCTGTCGCCCAGGGGGGAAACACCATATATTTT
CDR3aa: CAVAQGGNTIYF

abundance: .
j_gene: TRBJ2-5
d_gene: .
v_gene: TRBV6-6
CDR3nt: TGTGCCAGCCGGGACTTCCAAGAGACCCAGTACTTC
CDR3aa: CASRDFQETQYF

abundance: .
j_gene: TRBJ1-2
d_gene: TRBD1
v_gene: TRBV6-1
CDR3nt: TGTGCCAGCAGTGAAGAGGGACAGGCGTACTATGGCTACACCTTC
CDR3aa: CASSEEGQAYYGYTF

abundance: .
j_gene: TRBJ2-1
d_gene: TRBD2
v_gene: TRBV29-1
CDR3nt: TGCAGCGTGGGGGGGCTAGCGGGGGGGAGATTCGCTTACAATGAGCAGTTCTTC
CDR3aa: CSVGGLAGGRFAYNEQFF

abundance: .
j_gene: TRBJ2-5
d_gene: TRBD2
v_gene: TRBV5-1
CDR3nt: TGCGCCAGCAGCGGAACTAGCGGGGTCTCTGAGACCCAGTACTTC
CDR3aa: CASSGTSGVSETQYF

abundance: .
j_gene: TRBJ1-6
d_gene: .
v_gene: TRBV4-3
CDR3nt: TGCGCCAGCAGCCAAGATCGCGCCAGGGGTGGATCACCCCTCCACTTT
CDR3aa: CASSQDRARGGSPLHF

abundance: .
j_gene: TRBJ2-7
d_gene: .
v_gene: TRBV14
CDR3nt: TGTGCCAGCAGCCAAGGATGGCCCGACTCCTACGAGCAGTACTTC
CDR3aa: CASSQGWPDSYEQYF

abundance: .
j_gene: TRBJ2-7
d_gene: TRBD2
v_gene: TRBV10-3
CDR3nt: TGTGCCATCAGTAATAGCGGGAGGAACAATGGGTACGAGCAGTACTTC
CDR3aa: CAISNSGRNNGYEQYF

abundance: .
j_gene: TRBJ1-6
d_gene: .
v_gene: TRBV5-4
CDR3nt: TGTGCCAGCAGCTTGCATAGTAATTCACCCCTCCACTTT
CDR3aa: CASSLHSNSPLHF

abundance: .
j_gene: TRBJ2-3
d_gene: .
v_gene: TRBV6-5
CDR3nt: TGTGCCAGCAGTCCCGGGGGAACTAGCACAGATACGCAGTATTTT
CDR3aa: CASSPGGTSTDTQYF

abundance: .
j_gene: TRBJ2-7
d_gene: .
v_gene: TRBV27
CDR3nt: TGTGCCAGTCTGGGGCAGGGTAGTACCTACGAGCAGTACTTC
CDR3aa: CASLGQGSTYEQYF